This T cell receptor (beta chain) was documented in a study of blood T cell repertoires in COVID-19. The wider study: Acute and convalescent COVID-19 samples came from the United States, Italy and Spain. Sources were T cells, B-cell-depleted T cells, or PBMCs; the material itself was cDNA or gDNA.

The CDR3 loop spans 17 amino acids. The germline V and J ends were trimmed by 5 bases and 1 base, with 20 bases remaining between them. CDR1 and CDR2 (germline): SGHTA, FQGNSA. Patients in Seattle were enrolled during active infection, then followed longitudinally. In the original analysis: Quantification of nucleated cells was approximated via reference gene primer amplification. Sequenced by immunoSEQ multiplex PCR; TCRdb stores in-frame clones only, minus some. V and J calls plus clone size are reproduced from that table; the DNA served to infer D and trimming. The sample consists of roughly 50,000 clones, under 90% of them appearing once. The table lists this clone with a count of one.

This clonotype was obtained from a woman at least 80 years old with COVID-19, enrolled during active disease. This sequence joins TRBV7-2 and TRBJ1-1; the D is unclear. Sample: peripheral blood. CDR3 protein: CASSTPGAVGPNTEAFF. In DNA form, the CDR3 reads TGTGCCAGCAGCACCCCCGGAGCAGTTGGCCCGAACACTGAAGCTTTCTTT.